This T cell receptor beta chain emerged from a study of blood T cells in healthy people across ages (dated by TCRdb to the mid-2010s). Study-wide context: In model experiments, template switching captured about one uniquely barcoded TCR beta cDNA molecule for every two T cells. Using the same blood draw, the study looked at two additional independent replicas of 1 million unique cDNA reads for two donors, one aged 18 to 30 and the other aged 80 or older. Donors were grouped into four age groups: young (average roughly 16 years), middle-aged (around 39), aged (approximately 58) and long-lived (approximately 75). Using deep sequencing normalized with unique cDNA molecular identifiers, the study measured how TCR beta repertoire diversity changes with age. To avoid experimental bias, donors of different ages were randomly spread across the sequencing lanes. Findings and caveats that apply to the study as a whole: A strong correlation was found between observed TCR beta diversity and the percentage of naive T cells measured by flow cytometry. Estimates of total diversity from one million sequenced T cells were regarded as lower bounds and underestimates. The CMV infection status of donors was not known, potentially confounding age-related changes in expanded clonotypes. Since profiling was done on bulk unsorted PBMCs, naive and antigen-experienced compartments could not be conclusively compared. Compared with the aged group, the long-lived group had more naive CD4+ T cells, fewer expanded clones and increased TCR diversity, suggesting age selection. Observed TCR beta diversity per million T cells fell roughly linearly with age, and a significant reduction was already apparent by age around 40.

This clonotype was seen only once. Its binding antigen is unknown. The input lacks base qualities; no much larger clone sits a single base away. The V end loses 5 bases and the J end loses 5 bases, and a stretch of 12 bases separates them. The CDR3 has 13 amino acids, counting the end cysteine and phenylalanine. Only the CDR3 portion is preserved as DNA: 39 bases, with reading frame beginning at the first base. CDR1 and CDR2, per the germline V gene, are SGHTA and FQGNSA. Library construction relied on 5' RACE. Sequencing was performed on an Illumina HiSeq 2500. The second PCR ran for roughly 6 to 11 cycles and used a J-beta primer mix along with a sample-barcoded 5' primer. Each TCR beta cDNA molecule received a unique molecular identifier from a template-switch 5' adaptor carrying 12 random nucleotides. Each sample yielded at least 2.5 million CDR3-containing paired-end reads. First-strand cDNA was synthesized from all RNA with the Mint cDNA synthesis kit, primed by a TRBC-specific oligonucleotide. After uracil-DNA glycosylase treatment, a first 18-cycle PCR used universal primers M1SS and BC2_uni_R on all cDNA. The paper's processing steps were these. Normalization of each sample was performed by random selection of 1 million high-quality reads, each carrying a distinct molecular identifier. Reads with shared molecular identifiers were discarded instead of being binned into consensus sequences. MiTCR, set to a Q25 quality threshold and the strictest error-elimination algorithm, was used for CDR3 identification, clonotype clustering and error correction. A nonparametric unseen species model with Euler transformation was used to estimate lower-bound total TCR beta diversity. The public reads were quality trimmed at Q25 with fastp and then assembled into clones with MiXCR by TCRdb, keeping productive beta chains. Merged by CDR3 protein, the rows form single entries marked with the most common genes and DNA. The V and J calls, along with clone size, are taken from TCRdb and not from the paper's own processing. Across this sample there are approximately 1.5 million distinct CDR3 sequences, with approximately 43% seen only once. The ten largest clones capture 4% of the sample.

The donors were about 40 Caucasian individuals from Russia, aged roughly 6 to 95 years, who were systemically healthy. Around 9.7 milliliters of peripheral blood were collected from each donor into EDTA-treated Vacutainer tubes. PBMCs were isolated by Ficoll-Paque density-gradient centrifugation, with at least 6 million obtained per sample. Trizol reagent was used to extract total RNA from the PBMCs, yielding at least 6 micrograms per sample. The percentages of naive CD45RAhigh/CD27high T cells were determined by flow cytometry on a PBMC aliquot from every donor. The sequenced sample consisted of blood. Here the chain combines TRBV7-2 and TRBJ1-1; the D segment could be TRBD1, given 6 matching bases. This TCR derives from a young woman in good health. The CDR3 region: CASSPLTGTEAFF. The nucleotide sequence reads as follows: TGTGCCAGCAGCCCTTTAACAGGGACTGAAGCTTTCTTT.